The 20 T cell receptor beta chains reported below all come from one sample, sequenced in a study of blood T cell repertoires in COVID-19. The repertoire was sequenced with immunoSEQ multiplex PCR; TCRdb's copy has only in-frame clones and lacks some. This table holds around 18,000 clones, 77% found once. Sequencing was performed on peripheral blood. The receptor source for this set is a man between 65 and 79 years old with COVID-19, enrolled during active disease.

The chain links TRBV2 to TRBJ2-7; no clear D gene. The germline CDR1 and CDR2 sequences are SNHLY and FYNNEI. This CDR3 region has 12 residues. V lost 4 bases, J lost 4 bases, and 8 bases lay in between. CDR3 coding DNA: TGTGCCAGCAGTGCCAGATCGTACGAGCAGTACTTC. Its protein product is CASSARSYEQYF. Filled out from reference TRBV2 and TRBJ2-7, the complete variable domain reads EPEVTQTPSHQVTQMGQEVILRCVPISNHLYFYWYRQILGQKVEFLVSFYNNEISEKSEIFDDQFSVERPDGSNFTLKIRSTKLEDSAMYFCASSARSYEQYFGPGTRLTVT.

This rearrangement joins TRBV9 to TRBJ1-1; D ambiguous. The CDR3 spans 13 residues. V was clipped by 4 bases and J by 1 base, with 8 bases between them. Germline V gene sequence: CDR1 SGDLS, CDR2 YYNGEE. CDR3 bases: TGTGCCAGCAGCCCCACAACGAACACTGAAGCTTTCTTT. Its translation is CASSPTTNTEAFF.

In its sample, this clone was seen a few times. V usage is TRBV29-1 and J usage is TRBJ1-4; D ambiguous. Trimming stripped 5 bases from V and 0 bases from J, with 16 bases between. CDR1 is SQVTM, CDR2 ANQGSEA, per germline. The CDR3 has 16 amino acids. This CDR3 reads CSVRERDHATNEKLFF. CDR3 DNA: TGCAGCGTTAGGGAACGGGATCATGCAACTAATGAAAAACTGTTTTTT.

The V gene is TRBV10-2, the J gene TRBJ2-7; 8 positions agree with TRBD2. Trimming at V came to 6 bases and at J to 7 bases, leaving 8 bases not matched to a gene. The CDR3 covers 13 residues. Germline CDR1 WSHSY, CDR2 SAAADI. DNA of the CDR3: TGCGCCAGCAGCCTCGGACTAGCTGGGGAGCAGTACTTC. Protein: CASSLGLAGEQYF.

The chain uses TRBV3-1 (or the pseudogene TRBV3-2) and TRBJ1-2; D gene ambiguous. Between the trimmed V and J ends, which lost 4 bases and 0 bases, there was a span of 18 bases. The germline gives CDR1 LGHDT, CDR2 YNNKEL (reference sequence). CDR3 length: 17 residues. The CDR3 nucleotides are TGTGCCAGCAGCCCACTCCGAGGAAGAACGACTAACTATGGCTACACCTTC. Protein sequence: CASSPLRGRTTNYGYTF.

The chain couples TRBV5-6 to TRBJ2-7; 8 bases line up with TRBD2. With 6 bases clipped from V and 0 bases from J, the junction kept 11 bases outside the gene matches. The germline V gene has CDR1 SGHDT and CDR2 YYEEEE. This CDR3 has 16 residues. CDR3 residues: CASIFGRGDPSYEQYF. In DNA, the CDR3 is TGTGCCAGCATCTTCGGGCGGGGGGATCCCTCCTACGAGCAGTACTTC. The full variable domain, completed using reference TRBV5-6 and TRBJ2-7, is DAGVTQSPTHLIKTRGQQVTLRCSPKSGHDTVSWYQQALGQGPQFIFQYYEEEERQRGNFPDRFSGHQFPNYSSELNVNALLLGDSALYLCASIFGRGDPSYEQYFGPGTRLTVT.

The chain has TRBV27 and TRBJ2-1; 9 bases map to TRBD2. The CDR3 sequence is 13 residues long. Germline V CDR1 and CDR2: MNHEY, SMNVEV (reference sequence). Trimming took 6 bases from V and 9 from J; bases not matched to a gene: 6. CDR3 sequence (DNA): TGTGCCAGCAGCCCGGGACTAGCTGGTGAGCAGTTCTTC. Translation: CASSPGLAGEQFF.

This chain uses TRBV6-2 or TRBV6-3 with TRBJ1-6; no clear D. The V gene's germline CDR1 is MNHEY and CDR2 SVGEGT. CDR3 size: 14 residues. Trimming pared 6 bases from V and 0 bases from J, leaving 6 bases between. The CDR3 loop is CASSPGSYNSPLHF. The DNA of the CDR3 is TGTGCCAGCAGCCCCGGCTCCTATAATTCACCCCTCCACTTT.

The chain has TRBV30 and TRBJ2-5, with D maybe TRBD2 (5 bases). This CDR3 spans 15 amino acids. Germline CDR1 GTSNPN, CDR2 SVGIG (reference sequence). Trimming stripped 4 bases from V and 1 base from J, with 16 bases between. The CDR3 DNA follows: TGTGCCTGGATCAGCTGGACTGCGGGCCAAGAGACCCAGTACTTC. The encoded protein is CAWISWTAGQETQYF.

The rearrangement joins TRBV6-1 to TRBJ1-1, with D tentatively TRBD1 (5 bases). The germline CDR1 and CDR2 sequences are MNHNS and SASEGT. V was shortened by 2 bases and J by 3 bases, with 10 bases between the two germline ends. This CDR3 has 14 residues. The CDR3: CASSESGGDTEAFF. Written as DNA, the CDR3 is TGTGCCAGCAGTGAATCCGGGGGAGACACTGAAGCTTTCTTT.

V gene TRBV5-5 combines with J gene TRBJ1-6; D is possibly TRBD1 (6 bases). Between the trimmed V and J ends, which lost 3 bases and 6 bases, there was a span of 13 bases. The CDR3 loop spans 15 amino acids. CDR1 and CDR2 from the germline V gene are SGHKS and YYEKEE (reference sequence). This CDR3 is CASSSLQGFNSPLHF. The DNA for the CDR3 is TGTGCCAGCAGCTCGCTCCAGGGGTTTAATTCACCCCTCCACTTT.

The chain is built from TRBV9 and TRBJ1-3, with D possibly being TRBD1 (5 bases). The CDR3 is 15 residues long. Germline CDR1 reads SGDLS; CDR2 reads YYNGEE. The V end lost 0 bases, the J end lost 0 bases, and 7 bases lay between the germline ends. The CDR3 reads CASSVGGVSGNTIYF. In DNA form, the CDR3 reads TGTGCCAGCAGCGTAGGGGGGGTCTCTGGAAACACCATATATTTT.

The chain links TRBV24-1 to TRBJ2-5; D not certain. Trimming pared 6 bases from V and 13 bases from J, leaving 20 bases between. The CDR3 has 13 residues. The germline CDR1 and CDR2 sequences are KGHDR and SFDVKD. As DNA, the CDR3 is TGTGCCACCAGTCCCCATCACAATTCCCGTCTGTACTTC. This translates into CATSPHHNSRLYF.

The chain joins TRBV6-1 to TRBJ2-3; maybe TRBD1 (5 bases). The CDR3 extends over 14 amino acids. Germline CDR1 is MNHNS and CDR2 is SASEGT. Trimming pared 3 bases from V and 2 bases from J, leaving 9 bases between. In nucleotides, the CDR3 is TGTGCCAGCAGTGACAGGGCATCCACAGATACGCAGTATTTT. As protein: CASSDRASTDTQYF.

The chain carries TRBV28 and TRBJ1-4; D call uncertain. Trimming took off 7 bases at V and 7 bases at J, with 16 bases between the two ends. This CDR3 has 14 residues. CDR1 and CDR2 (germline): MDHEN, SYDVKM. CDR3 in amino acids: CASTIGGLSEKLFF. For the CDR3, the DNA is TGTGCCAGCACCATCGGAGGGTTAAGTGAAAAACTGTTTTTT.

This clone was recorded only once. This rearrangement joins TRBV5-1 to TRBJ2-7, with a possible D match to TRBD2 (5 bases). The length of the CDR3 is 11 residues. Germline V gene sequence: CDR1 SGHRS, CDR2 YFSETQ. Trimming took 6 bases from V and 4 from J, leaving 8 bases between them. The CDR3 here is CASKGEYEQYF. In nucleotides, the CDR3 is TGCGCCAGCAAGGGAGAATACGAGCAGTACTTC.

There are a few counts of this clone. V and J are TRBV21-1 and TRBJ2-6; the table's D call of TRBD1 was not tested on the DNA. TRBV21-1 is a pseudogene segment. The CDR3 covers 18 residues. The DNA for the CDR3 is TGTGCCAGCAGCAGACAGGAGAAATTCAGCTCTGGGGCCAACGTCCTGACTTTC. The encoded protein is CASSRQEKFSSGANVLTF.

The chain couples TRBV5-8 to TRBJ1-5, with 8 bases identical to TRBD1. Germline V gene lookup returns CDR1 SGHTS and CDR2 YDEGEE. V dropped 1 base and J dropped 7; count of bases not matched to a gene: 16. The CDR3 spans 18 residues. CDR3 residues: CASSLYSRGRAIKQPQHF. The CDR3 nucleotides are TGTGCCAGCAGCTTGTACTCCAGGGGGCGGGCAATCAAACAGCCCCAGCATTTT.

V and J are TRBV4-1 and TRBJ2-7; 7 bases match TRBD2. The CDR3 is made up of 13 amino acids. Germline CDR1 reads MGHRA; CDR2 reads YSYEKL. Trimming removed 8 bases from V and 7 bases from J; junction bases left unmatched: 11. The DNA of the CDR3 is TGCGCCAGCTCTCCTGGGGGGGTTAAAGAGCAGTACTTC. Its protein is CASSPGGVKEQYF.

The chain carries TRBV2 and TRBJ2-7; the D is unclear. This CDR3 has 12 amino acids. Trimming left V 6 bases short and J 1 base short, with 7 bases between. Per the germline V gene, CDR1 is SNHLY and CDR2 is FYNNEI. CDR3 residues: CASRLVSYEQYF. The CDR3 bases are TGTGCCAGCAGGCTAGTGTCCTACGAGCAGTACTTC. Looking up the rest from reference TRBV2 and TRBJ2-7 gives the full variable domain: EPEVTQTPSHQVTQMGQEVILRCVPISNHLYFYWYRQILGQKVEFLVSFYNNEISEKSEIFDDQFSVERPDGSNFTLKIRSTKLEDSAMYFCASRLVSYEQYFGPGTRLTVT.